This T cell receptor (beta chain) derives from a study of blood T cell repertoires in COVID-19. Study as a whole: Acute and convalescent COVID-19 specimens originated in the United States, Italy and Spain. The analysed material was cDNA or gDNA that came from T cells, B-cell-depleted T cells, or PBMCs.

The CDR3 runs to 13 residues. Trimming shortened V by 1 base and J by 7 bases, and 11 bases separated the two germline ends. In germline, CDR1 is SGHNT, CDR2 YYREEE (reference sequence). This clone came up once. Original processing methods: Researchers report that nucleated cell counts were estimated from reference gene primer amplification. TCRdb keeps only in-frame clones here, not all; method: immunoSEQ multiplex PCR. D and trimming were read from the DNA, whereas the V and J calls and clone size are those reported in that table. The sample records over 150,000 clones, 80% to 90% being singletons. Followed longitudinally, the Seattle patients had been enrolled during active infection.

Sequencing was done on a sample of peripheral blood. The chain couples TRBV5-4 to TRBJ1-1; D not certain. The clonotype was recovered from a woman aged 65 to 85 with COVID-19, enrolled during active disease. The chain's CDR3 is CASSLRGVGEAFF. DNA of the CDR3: TGTGCCAGCAGCTTGCGGGGAGTCGGTGAAGCTTTCTTT. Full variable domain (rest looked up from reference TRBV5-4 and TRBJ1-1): ETGVTQSPTHLIKTRGQQVTLRCSSQSGHNTVSWYQQALGQGPQFIFQYYREEENGRGNFPPRFSGLQFPNYSSELNVNALELDDSALYLCASSLRGVGEAFFGQGTRLTVV.